The 5 T cell receptor beta chains presented below share a single source sample, sequenced in a study of tumor-infiltrating lymphocytes in primary liver carcinoma. Synthesis of TCR beta cDNA was carried out from approximately 500 ng total RNA with a constant-region primer. ARM-PCR, slightly modified, supplied the TCR beta libraries through three nested multiplex PCR rounds. Amplification in the first two PCR rounds was performed using TRBV1-TRBV30 forward primers and a C-beta reverse primer for 9 to 11 cycles each. One entry per CDR3 protein results from TCRdb running MiXCR on the multiplex PCR reads. The sample holds fewer than 85,000 distinct CDR3 sequences, 65% to 75% seen once. The source material, roughly 18-30 mg of unsorted bulk tissue, was used to co-extract RNA and DNA. The material sequenced was tumor-adjacent normal liver tissue. The receptor set was obtained from a man in his forties with primary liver carcinoma and hepatitis B virus infection.

The chain links TRBV11-1 to TRBJ2-7; D is perhaps TRBD1 (6 bases). The germline V and J ends were trimmed by 3 bases and 10 bases, with 22 bases remaining between them. The CDR3 is 15 amino acids. Germline V gene lookup returns CDR1 SGHAT and CDR2 FQDESV (reference sequence). The CDR3 here is CASSFDGQFSFEQYF. As DNA, the CDR3 is TGTGCCAGCAGCTTCGACGGACAGTTCTCCTTCGAACAGTACTTC. Full variable domain (missing parts from reference TRBV11-1 and TRBJ2-7): EAEVAQSPRYKITEKSQAVAFWCDPISGHATLYWYRQILGQGPELLVQFQDESVVDDSQLPKDRFSAERLKGVDSTLKIQPAELGDSAMYLCASSFDGQFSFEQYFGPGTRLTVT.

This clonotype came up a few times. The chain employs TRBV12-3 or TRBV12-4 and TRBJ2-7, with 9 bases fitting TRBD1. Trimming took 6 bases from V and 5 from J; bases not matched to a gene: 14. The CDR3 sequence is 16 residues long. The CDR3 bases are TGTGCCAGCAGCCCCCATCCGGGACAGGGAGACCACGAGCAGTACTTC. Its protein product is CASSPHPGQGDHEQYF.

This clonotype was seen only once. One end of the junction is discordant with germline, which a read error may explain. The gene calls are TRBV6-5 and TRBJ2-5; 7 bases agree with TRBD2. In germline, CDR1 is MNHEY, CDR2 SVGAGI. The CDR3 covers 14 residues. Here the CDR3 reads CASSYGAGPETQNF. The CDR3 bases are TGTGCCAGTAGTTACGGAGCGGGACCTGAGACCCAGAACTTC.

Details on this clonotype: A much bigger clone sits one base away, suggesting this may be a read error. The V call is TRBV7-9, the J call TRBJ2-7; D unresolved. The CDR3 spans 14 residues. The germline gives CDR1 SEHNR, CDR2 FQNEAQ (reference sequence). In DNA form, the CDR3 reads TGTGTCAGCAGCTCATCTTGGGTTCCGTACGAGCAGTACTTC. It translates to CVSSSSWVPYEQYF.

A remark on this clonotype: One end of the junction does not line up with germline, which may come from a read error. V gene TRBV11-1 combines with J gene TRBJ2-7; D gene unclear. The CDR3 has 12 residues. Germline CDR1 SGHAT, CDR2 FQDESV (reference sequence). The CDR3 DNA is TGTACCAGCAGCTCGAATGTATACGAGCAGTACTTC. Its translation: CTSSSNVYEQYF.